A single sample gave rise to the 16 T cell receptor beta chains below, sequenced in a study of monozygotic twins with inflammatory bowel disease. No DNA is given; TCRdb re-called the 5' RACE reads and lists each CDR3 protein once. The sample spans a few hundred thousand distinct CDR3 sequences; the ten largest clones claim about 2.5%. Sequencing used blood. These receptors all come from a human donor with ulcerative colitis or Crohn's disease, or a healthy co-twin of an affected twin (not recorded which).

This chain uses TRBV7-3 with TRBJ2-3; as DNA is missing, the TRBD1 call by TCRdb cannot be tested. The CDR3 is 15 amino acids. The germline V gene encodes CDR1 SGHTA and CDR2 FQGTGA. CDR3 sequence reads: CASSAQGARTDTQYF.

The chain links TRBV20-1 to TRBJ2-7; TCRdb indicates TRBD1, and absent DNA this call remains unverified. The CDR3 has 15 amino acids. CDR1 DFQATT and CDR2 SNEGSKA come from the germline V gene (reference sequence). This chain's CDR3 is CSARDYVEGVHEQYF.

This chain joins TRBV5-8 and TRBJ2-5; the TCRdb call, TRBD1, lacks DNA for checking. Germline V lookup: CDR1 SGHTS, CDR2 YDEGEE. The CDR3 contains 14 residues. The CDR3 region is CASTPPGRRETQYF.

J is TRBJ2-1 and V is TRBV9; the D call of TRBD1 rests on TCRdb alone, since no DNA is present to check it. Germline-derived CDR1 and CDR2 are SGDLS and YYNGEE. The CDR3 consists of 15 residues. CDR3 region: CASSVEVVRGGEQFF.

This chain joins TRBV11-2 and TRBJ2-1; no DNA is available, so the TRBD1 call from TCRdb remains unchecked. Per germline, CDR1 SGHAT and CDR2 FQNNGV. This CDR3 has 14 amino acids. CDR3 residues: CASSLGQGMGEQFF.

The CDR3 protein is CASSYMGGQNYEQYF. The V call is TRBV6-5, the J call TRBJ2-7; TCRdb reports TRBD1, a call that lacks DNA to check it against. CDR1 is MNHEY and CDR2 is SVGAGI in the germline V gene. The CDR3 is made up of 15 amino acids.

This sequence joins TRBV12-3 or TRBV12-4 and TRBJ2-5; absent DNA, TCRdb's TRBD1 call cannot be checked. The CDR3 is made up of 13 amino acids. The CDR3 sequence is CASSFSGEETQCF.

V is TRBV5-6 and J is TRBJ2-7; without DNA, the TCRdb call of TRBD2 cannot be checked. The CDR3 sequence is 16 residues long. Per the germline V gene, CDR1 is SGHDT and CDR2 is YYEEEE. CDR3 amino acids: CASSIDLAGNSYEQYF.

The chain links TRBV29-1 to TRBJ2-5; TCRdb's assignment of TRBD2 cannot be checked, as there is no DNA. The CDR3 is 15 residues long. The germline V gene encodes CDR1 SQVTM and CDR2 ANQGSEA. The CDR3 sequence: CSVDLPDRRRETQYF.

The J gene is TRBJ2-7, the V gene TRBV7-9; TCRdb's assignment of TRBD1 cannot be checked, as there is no DNA. Germline V CDR1 and CDR2: SEHNR, FQNEAQ (reference sequence). The CDR3 sequence is 17 residues long. The CDR3 loop reads CASSPVRDSRTSYEQYF.

The chain uses TRBV7-2 and TRBJ2-1; TCRdb gives TRBD2 as the D gene, but with no DNA this cannot be confirmed. Germline V gives CDR1 SGHTA, CDR2 FQGNSA. The CDR3 totals 14 residues. The CDR3 region is CASSFVRVSGAKLF. Filled out from reference TRBV7-2 and TRBJ2-1, the complete variable domain reads GAGVSQSPSNKVTEKGKDVELRCDPISGHTALYWYRQSLGQGLEFLIYFQGNSAPDKSGLPSDRFSAERTGGSVSTLTIQRTQQEDSAVYLCASSFVRVSGAKLFGPGTRLTVL.

The J gene is TRBJ1-1, the V gene TRBV19; with no DNA, the TCRdb D assignment of TRBD1 cannot be verified. The CDR3 totals 13 residues. Germline CDR1 and CDR2: LNHDA and SQIVND (reference sequence). The CDR3 sequence: CASSYADSTEAFF.

This chain links TRBV5-1 with TRBJ2-3. Per germline, CDR1 SGHRS and CDR2 YFSETQ. This CDR3 is 15 amino acids long. CDR3 protein: CASSLRWGTTDTQYF.

V and J are TRBV6-5 and TRBJ2-5; TCRdb designates TRBD2, a call that cannot be tested without DNA. The CDR3 covers 19 residues. Per the germline V gene, CDR1 is MNHEY and CDR2 is SVGAGI. CDR3 sequence reads: CASSYSLYGLAGGQETQYF.

The J gene is TRBJ1-1, the V gene TRBV6-1. The CDR3 totals 15 residues. The germline CDR1 and CDR2 sequences are MNHNS and SASEGT. This chain's CDR3 is CASKERDAFNTEAFF.

The chain recombines TRBV4-3 with TRBJ2-3; the TCRdb call, TRBD2, lacks DNA for checking. The CDR3 is 17 residues long. Germline V CDR1 and CDR2: LGHNA, YSLEER. This CDR3 reads CASSQALAGGYPDTQYF.